This entry is about one T cell receptor beta chain. The antigen is undetermined. This sample is drawn from a study of CXCR3-negative and CXCR3-positive naive CD8 T cells. The CDR3 runs to 13 residues. CDR1 and CDR2 (germline): MNHEY, SVGAGI. Study results and caveats: CD5 surface expression was similar among naive subsets, and TCR strength was estimated by inference from TRB CDR3 properties. Naive cells positive for CXCR3 carried more hydrophobic TRB CDR3s than CXCR3-negative ones.

The TRB cDNA libraries were prepared by 5' RACE with UMI labels. Reprocessing the 5' RACE reads, TCRdb reports a single entry for every CDR3 protein and omits DNA. This repertoire includes tens of thousands of distinct CDR3 sequences. Within the CD8+ T cell compartment, naive cells were CD45RO-CCR7+CD27+CD95-. The sequenced sample was naive CXCR3- CD8+ T cells from blood. The subset here: CD45RO-CCR7+CD27+CD95- naive CD8+ T cells lacking CXCR3 (TNR3-). The chain recombines TRBV6-5 with TRBJ2-7. The sequence was collected from a human donor in good health. Some clones in this sample may be carry-over from other donors' samples. This chain's CDR3 is CASSYSPTYEQYF.